This TCR beta chain was recovered during a study of T cell responses to AZD1222 COVID-19 vaccine. General study points: Samples come after the peak T cell response, not at day 14.

Sequenced by immunoSEQ multiplex PCR; TCRdb stores in-frame clones only, minus some. The data hold around 99,000 clones, with more than 75% observed a single time. Concerning this clone: Its antigen is not known.

Sequenced material: peripheral blood, taken on day 0 of AZD1222 vaccination. The sequence was obtained from an adult in good health.

The CDR3 reads CASSPPRDTGELFF. DNA of the CDR3: TGTGCCAGCTCACCACCGAGGGACACCGGGGAGCTGTTTTTT. The gene calls are TRBV18 and TRBJ2-2; D perhaps matches TRBD2 (5 bases). The germline V gene encodes CDR1 KGHSH and CDR2 LQKENI. The CDR3 spans 14 residues. Trimming took 0 bases from V and 3 from J, leaving 5 bases between them. Full variable domain (outside the CDR3, taken from reference TRBV18 and TRBJ2-2): NAGVMQNPRHLVRRRGQEARLRCSPMKGHSHVYWYRQLPEEGLKFMVYLQKENIIDESGMPKERFSAEFPKEGPSILRIQQVVRGDSAAYFCASSPPRDTGELFFGEGSRLTVL.